This T cell receptor beta chain stems from a study of shared clonotypes between healthy human individuals. Overall study results and limits: Enrolling few donors narrowed the genetic and exposure-history diversity that was represented.

There are many counts of this clone. As yet, its antigen is unknown. After removal of 6 bases from V and 5 bases from J, the junction contained 8 bases not matched to a gene. The CDR3 length is 15 residues. Germline lookup yields CDR1 MNHNY and CDR2 SVGAGI (reference sequence). Every one of the donors was a Caucasian adult that lived in Nashville, Tennessee. Once extracted for a subset, genomic DNA was divided evenly among several immunoSEQ plates. The data were produced by immunoSEQ multiplex PCR, yet TCRdb's version contains in-frame clones alone and is incomplete. Among over a million clones listed, 75% to 85% were seen once.

V and J are TRBV6-6 and TRBJ2-3; TRBD2 matches 10 bases. The TCR comes from a man younger than 35 in good health. Some clones in this sample may be carry-over from other donors' samples. Sample: memory CD4+ T cells from PBMCs. Subset noted: CD45RA-negative fraction. As DNA, the CDR3 is TGTGCCAGCAGGACCCTAGCGGGAGTCATAGATACGCAGTATTTT. This gives the protein CASRTLAGVIDTQYF.